The rows below give T cell receptor beta chains drawn from one sample of a study of T cells in Graves' hyperthyroidism and ophthalmopathy. TCRdb fed the multiplex PCR reads into MiXCR, producing one record per CDR3 protein. The sample consists of some 500,000 distinct CDR3 sequences, about 16% of them appearing once. Sequencing input: blood. The receptors were sampled from a woman in her 30s with Graves' ophthalmopathy. CDR3s include the opening cysteine and the closing phenylalanine or tryptophan.

v_call	j_call	cdr3_aa
TRBV20-1	TRBJ2-3	CSAREGGGVGTQYF
TRBV20-1	TRBJ1-1	CSAREQGADTEASF
TRBV5-1	TRBJ1-2	CASNPRGDYGYTF
TRBV4-3	TRBJ2-7	CASSQGLMGNYEQYF
TRBV4-1	TRBJ1-5	CASSQIRGEHQPQHF
TRBV20-1	TRBJ2-3	CSAREGRGRGSTDTQYF
TRBV19	TRBJ2-1	CASSVAGDRANEQFF
TRBV6-1	TRBJ2-7	CASRGGGNPSYEQYF
TRBV20-1	TRBJ2-2	CSASYTSANTGELFF
TRBV6-1	TRBJ1-2	CASSFGRGTNYGYTF
TRBV20-1	TRBJ2-1	CSASTLAGGPQAYNEQFF
TRBV30	TRBJ1-2	CAWDRVDGYTF
TRBV5-4	TRBJ2-7	CASSVRTGRPEQYF
TRBV6-5	TRBJ2-2	CASSYSGTGFGELFF
TRBV5-6	TRBJ2-7	CASRVGLAGPSEQYF
TRBV20-1	TRBJ2-3	CSVIGTGGLTDTQYF
TRBV27	TRBJ1-1	CASSLGLGAGNTEAFF
TRBV3-1	TRBJ2-7	CASSPGQSYEQYF
TRBV6-2/TRBV6-3	TRBJ1-1	CASRAGSILNTEAFF
TRBV5-1	TRBJ2-7	CASSPVSAQRYEQYF
TRBV20-1	TRBJ2-3	CSAPTGKRTDTQYF
TRBV27	TRBJ1-2	CASSPQAYYGYTF
TRBV6-1	TRBJ2-3	CASSGEDLDTQYF
TRBV30	TRBJ1-1	CAWSVPGGGRDTEAFF
TRBV10-3	TRBJ2-2	CAIPDPLETGELFF
TRBV7-2	TRBJ2-3	CASSLAGGPGDTQYF